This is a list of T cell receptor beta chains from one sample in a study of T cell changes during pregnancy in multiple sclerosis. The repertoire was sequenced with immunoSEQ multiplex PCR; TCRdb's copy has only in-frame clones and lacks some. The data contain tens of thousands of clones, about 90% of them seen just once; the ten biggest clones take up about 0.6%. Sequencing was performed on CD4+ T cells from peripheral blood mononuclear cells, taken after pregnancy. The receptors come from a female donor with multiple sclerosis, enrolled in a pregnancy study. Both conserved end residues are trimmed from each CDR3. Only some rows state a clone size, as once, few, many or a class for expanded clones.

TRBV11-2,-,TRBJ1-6,ASSPPPTRGRRSPLH
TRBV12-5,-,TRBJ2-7,ASGFEQGVNTYEQY
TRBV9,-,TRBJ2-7,ASSVDGASYEQY
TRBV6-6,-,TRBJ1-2,ASSYSVYGYT
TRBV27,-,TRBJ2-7,ASRTSGDSYEQY
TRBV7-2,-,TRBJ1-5,ASSLAGPQH
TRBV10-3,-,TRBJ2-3,AIGPGLAGGPDTQY
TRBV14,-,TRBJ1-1,ASSQVYGGTEAF
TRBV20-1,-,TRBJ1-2,RGGDNYGYT
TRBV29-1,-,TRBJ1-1,SVRTGGATEAF
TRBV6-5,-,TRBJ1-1,ASSYSTGGESEAF
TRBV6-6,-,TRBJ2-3,ASSTFSGGTQY
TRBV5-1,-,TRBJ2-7,ASSLEPANEQY
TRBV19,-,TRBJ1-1,ASSMGLSGTEAF
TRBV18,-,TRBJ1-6,ASSPYGQGNSPLH
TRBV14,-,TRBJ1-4,ASSQSRPGAEKLF
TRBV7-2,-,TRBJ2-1,ASSLRLASNEQF
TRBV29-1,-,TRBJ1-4,SVERTANEKLF
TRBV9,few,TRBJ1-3,ASSVQGIGNTIY